Presented here are 3 T cell receptor beta chains from one specimen sequenced in a study of OX40 agonist ivuxolimab in advanced cancers. Generated by immunoSEQ multiplex PCR, the TCRdb table keeps only in-frame clones and is missing some. Here the sample spans over 75,000 clones, 85% to 95% being singletons. Sequencing used CD4+ or CD8+ T cells sorted from blood, obtained in a trial of the OX40 agonist ivuxolimab. The receptors shown here come from an adult with an advanced solid tumor such as melanoma, head and neck, liver or kidney cancer.

This chain joins TRBV2 and TRBJ1-4; possible D gene TRBD1, 5 bases. Germline V gives CDR1 SNHLY, CDR2 FYNNEI. V dropped 0 bases and J dropped 6 bases, with 14 bases sitting between them. The CDR3 covers 16 residues. The CDR3 nucleotides are TGTGCCAGCAGTGAAGCCCACCGGGACGAAGATGAAAAACTGTTTTTT. Translated: CASSEAHRDEDEKLFF. The whole variable domain, filled in from reference TRBV2 and TRBJ1-4, reads EPEVTQTPSHQVTQMGQEVILRCVPISNHLYFYWYRQILGQKVEFLVSFYNNEISEKSEIFDDQFSVERPDGSNFTLKIRSTKLEDSAMYFCASSEAHRDEDEKLFFGSGTQLSVL.

This clone was counted once. The rearrangement uses TRBV2 and TRBJ1-1; D is unclear. This CDR3 is 12 amino acids long. V was trimmed by 8 bases and J by 3 bases, leaving 10 bases between them. Per germline, CDR1 SNHLY and CDR2 FYNNEI. Here the CDR3 DNA reads TGTGCCAGCGCCCGTCGGGACACTGAAGCTTTCTTT. It encodes CASARRDTEAFF.

This clone was picked up one time. This chain links TRBV5-1 with TRBJ2-7; weak D call: TRBD2 (6 bases). Trimming shortened V by 1 base and J by 0 bases, and 17 bases separated the two germline ends. The CDR3 has 17 amino acids. Germline values: CDR1 SGHRS, CDR2 YFSETQ. Written as DNA, the CDR3 is TGCGCCAGCAGCTTGCTGCCGTCCGCGGGACTCTCCTACGAGCAGTACTTC. Translated: CASSLLPSAGLSYEQYF.